These T cell receptor beta chains were read from a single sample in a study of cytomegalovirus exposure and HLA in healthy donors. The table came from immunoSEQ multiplex PCR; TCRdb's copy has only in-frame clones and leaves some out. The sample lists 200,000 to 300,000 clones, approximately 84% occurring once. Material for sequencing was PBMCs. Receptor source: a woman in her thirties or forties in good health and CMV-seropositive. Each CDR3 is given without its conserved first and last residue. The D gene is left open where the match is weak. The size of a clone is reported for some rows only, either as once, few or many, or as a class for expanded clones.

j_call: TRBJ2-5; v_call: TRBV29-1; clone_size: NA; d_call: TRBD2; cdr3_aa: SVESALAGVQGTQY
j_call: TRBJ1-1; v_call: TRBV30; clone_size: NA; d_call: NA; cdr3_aa: AWIPGNTEAF
j_call: TRBJ2-1; v_call: TRBV7-9; clone_size: NA; d_call: TRBD2; cdr3_aa: ASSLREGLGGEQF
j_call: TRBJ2-7; v_call: TRBV11-2; clone_size: NA; d_call: TRBD2; cdr3_aa: ASSLAPSGTYEQY
j_call: TRBJ2-2; v_call: TRBV19; clone_size: NA; d_call: TRBD1; cdr3_aa: ASTPSDRTAGELF
j_call: TRBJ2-3; v_call: TRBV6-1; clone_size: NA; d_call: NA; cdr3_aa: ASSEATRIPTDTQY
j_call: TRBJ2-1; v_call: TRBV7-9; clone_size: few; d_call: NA; cdr3_aa: ASSLVSGLRNEQF
j_call: TRBJ1-2; v_call: TRBV29-1; clone_size: NA; d_call: NA; cdr3_aa: SVEESGPYGYT
j_call: TRBJ1-2; v_call: TRBV7-3; clone_size: once; d_call: NA; cdr3_aa: ASSLTAEANYGYT
j_call: TRBJ2-1; v_call: TRBV11-1; clone_size: NA; d_call: TRBD1; cdr3_aa: ASSLFQGVTNEQF
j_call: TRBJ2-7; v_call: TRBV10-3; clone_size: NA; d_call: TRBD2; cdr3_aa: AIRFGGSSHYEQY
j_call: TRBJ2-7; v_call: TRBV29-1; clone_size: NA; d_call: TRBD1; cdr3_aa: SARDRGVSYEQY
j_call: TRBJ1-5; v_call: TRBV18; clone_size: many; d_call: TRBD1; cdr3_aa: ASSPSGQGLEPQH
j_call: TRBJ1-5; v_call: TRBV19; clone_size: NA; d_call: TRBD1; cdr3_aa: ATNRDRGYQPQH
j_call: TRBJ2-5; v_call: TRBV2; clone_size: NA; d_call: TRBD2; cdr3_aa: ASSREGKTQY
j_call: NA; v_call: TRBV7-2; clone_size: NA; d_call: TRBD2; cdr3_aa: ASRKTSGGSYEQY
j_call: TRBJ2-7; v_call: TRBV6-5; clone_size: NA; d_call: NA; cdr3_aa: ASREAAIYEQY
j_call: TRBJ1-2; v_call: TRBV7-3; clone_size: NA; d_call: NA; cdr3_aa: ASSLNGGDNYGYT
j_call: TRBJ2-3; v_call: TRBV27; clone_size: NA; d_call: NA; cdr3_aa: ASSSIAGTYTDTQY
j_call: TRBJ1-5; v_call: TRBV9; clone_size: NA; d_call: TRBD1; cdr3_aa: ASSPQGESNQPQH
j_call: TRBJ2-7; v_call: TRBV10-3; clone_size: NA; d_call: TRBD1; cdr3_aa: AISIGRDRVVSYEQY
j_call: TRBJ2-1; v_call: TRBV30; clone_size: NA; d_call: NA; cdr3_aa: AWSGTTVGNEQF
j_call: TRBJ2-3; v_call: TRBV2; clone_size: NA; d_call: TRBD2; cdr3_aa: ASSLAGGTDTQY
j_call: TRBJ2-3; v_call: TRBV29-1; clone_size: NA; d_call: NA; cdr3_aa: SVEEFPGYTDTQY